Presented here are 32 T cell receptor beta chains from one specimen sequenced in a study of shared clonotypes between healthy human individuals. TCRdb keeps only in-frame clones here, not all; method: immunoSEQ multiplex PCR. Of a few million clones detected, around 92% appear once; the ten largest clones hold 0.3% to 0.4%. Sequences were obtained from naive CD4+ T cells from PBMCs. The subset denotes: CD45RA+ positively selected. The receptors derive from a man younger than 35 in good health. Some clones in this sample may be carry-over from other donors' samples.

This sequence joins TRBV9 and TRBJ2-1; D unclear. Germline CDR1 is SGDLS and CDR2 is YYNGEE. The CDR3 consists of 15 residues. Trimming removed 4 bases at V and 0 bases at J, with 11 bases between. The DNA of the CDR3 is TGTGCCAGCAGCTCACGGGCCCCCTCCTACAATGAGCAGTTCTTC. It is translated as CASSSRAPSYNEQFF.

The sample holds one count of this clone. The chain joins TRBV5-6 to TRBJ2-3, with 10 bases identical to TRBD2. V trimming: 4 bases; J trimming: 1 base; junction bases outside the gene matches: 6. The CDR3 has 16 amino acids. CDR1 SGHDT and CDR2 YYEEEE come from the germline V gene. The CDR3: CASSRWTSGRTDTQYF. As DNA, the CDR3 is TGTGCCAGCAGCCGGTGGACTAGCGGCCGCACAGATACGCAGTATTTT.

This chain's CDR3 is CASSYKRTGIYEQYF. The CDR3 nucleotides are TGTGCCAGCAGTTACAAACGGACAGGGATCTACGAGCAGTACTTC. The rearrangement links TRBV6-5 to TRBJ2-7; 8 positions agree with TRBD1. Per the germline V gene, CDR1 is MNHEY and CDR2 is SVGAGI. The junction had 6 bases not matched to a gene; V was cut back by 2 bases and J by 3 bases. This CDR3 is 15 amino acids long.

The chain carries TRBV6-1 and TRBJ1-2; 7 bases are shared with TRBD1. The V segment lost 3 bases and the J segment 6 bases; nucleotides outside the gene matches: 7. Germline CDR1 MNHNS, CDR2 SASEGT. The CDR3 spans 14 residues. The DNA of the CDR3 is TGTGCCAGCAGTGATGGTAACAGGGGTAATGGCTACACCTTC. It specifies CASSDGNRGNGYTF.

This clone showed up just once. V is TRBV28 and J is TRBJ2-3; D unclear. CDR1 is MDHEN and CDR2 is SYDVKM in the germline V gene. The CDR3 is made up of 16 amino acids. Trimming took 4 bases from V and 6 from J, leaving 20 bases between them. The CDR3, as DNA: TGTGCCAGCAGTTCCCCGCGCGGCCGGTACTACGATACGCAGTATTTT. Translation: CASSSPRGRYYDTQYF.

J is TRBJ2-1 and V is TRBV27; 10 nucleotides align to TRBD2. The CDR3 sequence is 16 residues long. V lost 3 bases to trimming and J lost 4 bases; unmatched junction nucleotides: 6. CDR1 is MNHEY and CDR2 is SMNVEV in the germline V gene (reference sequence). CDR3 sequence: CASSFVAGGPYNEQFF. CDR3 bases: TGTGCCAGCAGTTTCGTAGCGGGAGGTCCATACAATGAGCAGTTCTTC.

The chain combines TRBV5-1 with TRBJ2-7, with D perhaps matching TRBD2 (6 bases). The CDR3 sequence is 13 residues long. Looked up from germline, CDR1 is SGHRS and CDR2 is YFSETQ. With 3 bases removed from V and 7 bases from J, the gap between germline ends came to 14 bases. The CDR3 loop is CASSWGTAGEQYF. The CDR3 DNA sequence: TGCGCCAGCAGCTGGGGGACGGCGGGGGAGCAGTACTTC.

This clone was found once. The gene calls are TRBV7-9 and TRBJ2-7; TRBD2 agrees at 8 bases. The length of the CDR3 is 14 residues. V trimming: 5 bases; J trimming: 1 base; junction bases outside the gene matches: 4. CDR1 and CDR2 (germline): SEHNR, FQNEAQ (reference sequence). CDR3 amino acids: CASSPGRGSYEQYF. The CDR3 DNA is TGTGCCAGCAGCCCCGGGAGGGGGTCCTACGAGCAGTACTTC.

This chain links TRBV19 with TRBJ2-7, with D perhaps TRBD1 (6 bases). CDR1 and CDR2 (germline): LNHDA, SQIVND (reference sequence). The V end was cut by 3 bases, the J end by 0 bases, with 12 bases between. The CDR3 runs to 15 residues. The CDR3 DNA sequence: TGTGCCAGTAGTATCCCCAGGGGTAGCTCCTACGAGCAGTACTTC. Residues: CASSIPRGSSYEQYF.

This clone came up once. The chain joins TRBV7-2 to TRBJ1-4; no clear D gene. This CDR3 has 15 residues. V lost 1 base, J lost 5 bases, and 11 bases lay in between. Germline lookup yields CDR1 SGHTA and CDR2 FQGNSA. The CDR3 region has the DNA TGTGCCAGCAGCTTAGAAGCGATACCGAATGAAAAACTGTTTTTT. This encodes CASSLEAIPNEKLFF.

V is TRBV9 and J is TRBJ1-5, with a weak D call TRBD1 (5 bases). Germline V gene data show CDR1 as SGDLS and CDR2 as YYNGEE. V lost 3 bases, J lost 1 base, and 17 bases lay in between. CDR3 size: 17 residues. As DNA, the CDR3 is TGTGCCAGCAGCGCCACTGTTTGGGACGACAGCAATCAGCCCCAGCATTTT. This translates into CASSATVWDDSNQPQHF.

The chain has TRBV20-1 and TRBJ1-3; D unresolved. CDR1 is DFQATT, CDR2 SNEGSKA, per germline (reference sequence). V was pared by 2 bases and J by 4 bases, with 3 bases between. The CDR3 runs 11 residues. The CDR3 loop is CSARWGNTIYF. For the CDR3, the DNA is TGCAGTGCTAGATGGGGAAACACCATATATTTT.

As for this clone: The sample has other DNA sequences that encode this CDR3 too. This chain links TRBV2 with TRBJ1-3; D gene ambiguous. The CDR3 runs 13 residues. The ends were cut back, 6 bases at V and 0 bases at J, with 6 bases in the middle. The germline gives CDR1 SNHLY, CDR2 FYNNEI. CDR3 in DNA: TGTGCCAGCAGCGGGAACTCTGGAAACACCATATATTTT. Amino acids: CASSGNSGNTIYF.

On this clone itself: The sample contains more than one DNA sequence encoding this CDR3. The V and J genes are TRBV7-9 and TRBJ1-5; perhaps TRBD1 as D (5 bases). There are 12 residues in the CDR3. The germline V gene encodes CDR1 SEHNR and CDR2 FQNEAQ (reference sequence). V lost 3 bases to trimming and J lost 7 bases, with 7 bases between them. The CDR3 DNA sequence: TGTGCCAGCAGCTTTCAGGGCCAGCCCCAGCATTTT. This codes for CASSFQGQPQHF.

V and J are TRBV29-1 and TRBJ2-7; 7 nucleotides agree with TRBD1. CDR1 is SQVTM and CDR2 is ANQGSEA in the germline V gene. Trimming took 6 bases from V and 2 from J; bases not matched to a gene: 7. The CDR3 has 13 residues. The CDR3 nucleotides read TGCAGCGTCGCGACAGGGATCACCTACGAGCAGTACTTC. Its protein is CSVATGITYEQYF.

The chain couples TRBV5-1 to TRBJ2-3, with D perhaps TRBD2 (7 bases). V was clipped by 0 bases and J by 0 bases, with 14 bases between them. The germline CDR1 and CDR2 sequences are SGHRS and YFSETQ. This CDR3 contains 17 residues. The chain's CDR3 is CASSLAGGRLSTDTQYF. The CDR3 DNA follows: TGCGCCAGCAGCTTGGCCGGGGGGCGCCTTAGCACAGATACGCAGTATTTT.

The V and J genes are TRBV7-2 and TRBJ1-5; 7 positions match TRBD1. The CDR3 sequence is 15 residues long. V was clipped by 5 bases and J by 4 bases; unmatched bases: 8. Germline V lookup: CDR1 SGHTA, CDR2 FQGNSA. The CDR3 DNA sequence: TGTGCCAGCAGCCGAAGACAGGGTGGTAATCAGCCCCAGCATTTT. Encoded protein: CASSRRQGGNQPQHF.

The CDR3 is CAIRGDGMNTEAFF. The CDR3 coding sequence is TGTGCCATCAGAGGGGACGGCATGAACACTGAAGCTTTCTTT. V is TRBV10-3 and J is TRBJ1-1, with a tentative D call TRBD1 (5 bases). V dropped 6 bases and J dropped 0 bases, with 11 bases sitting between them. The CDR3 sequence is 14 residues long. Germline V gene data show CDR1 as ENHRY and CDR2 as SYGVKD.

The CDR3 region is CASSQGNRDTQETQYF. The CDR3 DNA follows: TGCGCCAGCAGCCAAGGAAACCGGGACACGCAAGAGACCCAGTACTTC. The chain links TRBV4-3 to TRBJ2-5; tentative D call: TRBD1 (6 bases). The CDR3 is made up of 16 amino acids. V was shortened by 1 base and J by 2 bases, with 14 bases between the two germline ends. CDR1 is LGHNA, CDR2 YSLEER, per germline.

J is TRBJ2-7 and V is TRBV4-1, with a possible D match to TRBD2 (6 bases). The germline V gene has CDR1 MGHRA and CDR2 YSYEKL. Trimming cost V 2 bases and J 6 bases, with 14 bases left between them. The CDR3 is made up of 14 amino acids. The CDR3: CASSQFPGTLEQYF. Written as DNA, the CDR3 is TGCGCCAGCAGCCAATTCCCTGGGACTCTCGAGCAGTACTTC.

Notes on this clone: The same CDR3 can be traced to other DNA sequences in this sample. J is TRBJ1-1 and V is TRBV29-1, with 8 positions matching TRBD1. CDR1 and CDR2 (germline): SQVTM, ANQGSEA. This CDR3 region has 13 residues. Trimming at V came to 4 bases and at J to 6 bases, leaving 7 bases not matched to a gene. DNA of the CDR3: TGCAGCGTTGTTGGTCAGGGGGCCGCTGAAGCTTTCTTT. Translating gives CSVVGQGAAEAFF.

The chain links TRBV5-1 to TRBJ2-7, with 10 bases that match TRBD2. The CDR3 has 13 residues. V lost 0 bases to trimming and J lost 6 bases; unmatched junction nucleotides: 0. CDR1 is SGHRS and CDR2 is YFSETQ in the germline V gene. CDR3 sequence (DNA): TGCGCCAGCAGCTTGGGGACTAGCGGCGAGCAGTACTTC. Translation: CASSLGTSGEQYF.

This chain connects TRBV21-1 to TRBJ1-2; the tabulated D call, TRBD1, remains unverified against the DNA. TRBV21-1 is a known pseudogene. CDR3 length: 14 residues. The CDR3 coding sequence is TGTGCCAGCAGCAAAGTAGACAGGGGCTATGGCTACACCTTC. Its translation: CASSKVDRGYGYTF.

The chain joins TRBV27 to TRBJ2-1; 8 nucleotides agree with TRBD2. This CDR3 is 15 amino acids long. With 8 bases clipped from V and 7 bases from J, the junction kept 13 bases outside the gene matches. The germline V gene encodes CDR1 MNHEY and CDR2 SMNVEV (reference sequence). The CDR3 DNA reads TGTGCCAGCCCCAACCGGGGGGGACAACGGAATGAGCAGTTCTTC. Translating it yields CASPNRGGQRNEQFF.

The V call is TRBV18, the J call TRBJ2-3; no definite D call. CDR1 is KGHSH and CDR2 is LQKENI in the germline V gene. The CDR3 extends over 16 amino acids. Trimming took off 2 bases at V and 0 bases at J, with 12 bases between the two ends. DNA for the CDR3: TGTGCCAGCTCACCAAGGCGAGTTATTAGCACAGATACGCAGTATTTT. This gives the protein CASSPRRVISTDTQYF.

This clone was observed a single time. The CDR3 nucleotides read TGTGCCAGCAGTCCCCGGACTAGCGGGAGCGCTGCCTCCTACAATGAGCAGTTCTTC. Protein sequence: CASSPRTSGSAASYNEQFF. The chain combines TRBV28 with TRBJ2-1; 13 nucleotides match TRBD2. Germline-derived CDR1 and CDR2 are MDHEN and SYDVKM. The V and J ends lost 5 bases and 0 bases, in that order; junction bases with no gene match: 10. This CDR3 has 19 amino acids.

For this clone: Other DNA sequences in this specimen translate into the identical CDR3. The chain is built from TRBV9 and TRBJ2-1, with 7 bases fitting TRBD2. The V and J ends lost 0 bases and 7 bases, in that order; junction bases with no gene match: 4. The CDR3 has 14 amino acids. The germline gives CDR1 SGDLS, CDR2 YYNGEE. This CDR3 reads CASSVGPSGNEQFF. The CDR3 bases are TGTGCCAGCAGCGTAGGTCCTAGCGGAAATGAGCAGTTCTTC.

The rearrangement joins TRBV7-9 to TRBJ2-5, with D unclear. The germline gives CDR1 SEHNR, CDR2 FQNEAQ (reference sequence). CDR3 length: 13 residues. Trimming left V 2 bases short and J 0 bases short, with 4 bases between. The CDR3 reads CASSLHHQETQYF. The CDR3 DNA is TGTGCCAGCAGCTTACACCACCAAGAGACCCAGTACTTC. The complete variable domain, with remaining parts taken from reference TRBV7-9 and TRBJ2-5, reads DTGVSQNPRHKITKRGQNVTFRCDPISEHNRLYWYRQTLGQGPEFLTYFQNEAQLEKSRLLSDRFSAERPKGSFSTLEIQRTEQGDSAMYLCASSLHHQETQYFGPGTRLLVL.

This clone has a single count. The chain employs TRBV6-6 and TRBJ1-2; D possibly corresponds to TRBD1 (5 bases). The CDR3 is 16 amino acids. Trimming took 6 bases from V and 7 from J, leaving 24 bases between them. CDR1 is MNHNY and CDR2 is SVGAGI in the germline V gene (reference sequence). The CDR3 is CASSPRGAGPFAGYTF. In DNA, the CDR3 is TGTGCCAGCAGCCCTCGAGGGGCAGGGCCGTTCGCTGGCTACACCTTC.

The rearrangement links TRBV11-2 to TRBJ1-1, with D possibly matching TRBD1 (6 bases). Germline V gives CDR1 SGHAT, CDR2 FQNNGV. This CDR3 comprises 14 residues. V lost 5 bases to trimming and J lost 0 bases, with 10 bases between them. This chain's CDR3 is CASSQDRLNTEAFF. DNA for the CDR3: TGTGCCAGCAGCCAGGACAGATTGAACACTGAAGCTTTCTTT. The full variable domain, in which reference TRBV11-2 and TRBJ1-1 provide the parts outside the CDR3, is EAGVAQSPRYKIIEKRQSVAFWCNPISGHATLYWYQQILGQGPKLLIQFQNNGVVDDSQLPKDRFSAERLKGVDSTLKIQPAKLEDSAVYLCASSQDRLNTEAFFGQGTRLTVV.

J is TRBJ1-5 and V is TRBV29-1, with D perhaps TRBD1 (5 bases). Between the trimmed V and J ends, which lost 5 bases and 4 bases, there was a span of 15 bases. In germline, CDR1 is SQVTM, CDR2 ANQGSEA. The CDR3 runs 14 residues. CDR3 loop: CSVWQGGYNQPQHF. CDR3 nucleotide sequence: TGCAGCGTTTGGCAGGGAGGATATAATCAGCCCCAGCATTTT.

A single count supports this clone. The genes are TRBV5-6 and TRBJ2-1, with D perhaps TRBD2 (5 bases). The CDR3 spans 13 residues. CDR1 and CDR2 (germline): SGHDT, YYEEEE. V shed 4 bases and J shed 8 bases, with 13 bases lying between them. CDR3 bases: TGTGCCAGCAGCCTGTTAGGGAGATATGAGCAGTTCTTC. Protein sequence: CASSLLGRYEQFF.